This T cell receptor beta chain was recorded in a study of blood T cell repertoires in COVID-19. Study overall: Whether acute or convalescent, the COVID-19 samples came from the United States, Italy and Spain. Sources were T cells, B-cell-depleted T cells, or PBMCs; the material itself was cDNA or gDNA.

The CDR3 length is 15 residues. Germline V gene sequence: CDR1 SGDLS, CDR2 YYNGEE. After removal of 7 bases from V and 4 bases from J, the junction contained 11 bases not matched to a gene. Per the original data handling: By means of reference gene primer amplification, nucleated cell counts were estimated. Sequenced by immunoSEQ multiplex PCR; TCRdb stores in-frame clones only, minus some. Clonal size and the V and J genes are those of that table, whereas D and trimming came from the DNA. This table has more than 400,000 clones, approximately 85% appearing once. Specimen: peripheral blood. The genes are TRBV9 and TRBJ2-1; 7 bases are a match to TRBD2. This TCR derives from a human donor in a cohort sampled during active COVID-19. The DNA of the CDR3 is TGTGCCAGCGGGCTAGCGGATTCCCCGTACAATGAGCAGTTCTTC. This sequence encodes CASGLADSPYNEQFF.